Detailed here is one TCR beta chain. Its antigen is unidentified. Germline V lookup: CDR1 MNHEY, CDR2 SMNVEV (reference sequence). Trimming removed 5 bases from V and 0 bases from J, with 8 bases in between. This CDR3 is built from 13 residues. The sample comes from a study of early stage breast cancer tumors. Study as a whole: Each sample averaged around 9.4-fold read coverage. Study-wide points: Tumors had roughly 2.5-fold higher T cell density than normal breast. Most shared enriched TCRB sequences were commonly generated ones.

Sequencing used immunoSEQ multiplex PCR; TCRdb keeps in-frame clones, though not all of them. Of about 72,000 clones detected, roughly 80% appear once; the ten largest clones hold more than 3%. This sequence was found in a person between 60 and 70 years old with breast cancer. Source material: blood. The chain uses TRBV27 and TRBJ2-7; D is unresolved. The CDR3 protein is CASSGGGSYEQYF. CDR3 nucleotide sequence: TGTGCCAGCAGTGGCGGCGGCTCCTACGAGCAGTACTTC.